The T cell receptor beta chain described here comes from a study of T cell changes during pregnancy in multiple sclerosis. The CDR3 has 13 residues. Germline V gives CDR1 MNHEY, CDR2 SMNVEV (reference sequence). Trimming pared 6 bases from V and 3 bases from J, leaving 12 bases between. Libraries were prepared by immunoSEQ multiplex PCR; TCRdb keeps only in-frame clonotypes and omits some of them. The sample has approximately 30,000 clones; approximately 90% are singletons. This clone occurred once. The chain combines TRBV27 with TRBJ2-7; D perhaps matches TRBD2 (5 bases). This sequence originates from a female donor with multiple sclerosis, enrolled in a pregnancy study. The sample was CD8+ T cells from peripheral blood mononuclear cells, taken before pregnancy. The CDR3 DNA reads as TGTGCCAGCAGCTGGGGAGCAGGCTACGAGCAGTACTTC. Encoded protein: CASSWGAGYEQYF.